These 10 T cell receptor beta chains originate from one sample sequenced in a study of radiation and T cells in renal cell carcinoma. The sample's time point: blood 2 weeks post-SBRT. Treatment defined: 15 Gy SBRT to primary tumor, nephrectomy 4 weeks later. TCRdb keeps only in-frame clones here, not all; method: immunoSEQ multiplex PCR. The sample has some 130,000 clones; roughly four fifths are singletons. The sequenced sample was blood, obtained from a patient whose treatment included radiotherapy and nephrectomy. These receptors all stem from a woman aged 55-70 years with renal cell carcinoma.

The CDR3 here is CASSLYLGQRGETQYF. Here the CDR3 DNA reads TGTGCCAGCAGCTTATATCTGGGGCAGAGGGGAGAGACCCAGTACTTC. V and J are TRBV7-2 and TRBJ2-5, with D perhaps given as TRBD1 or TRBD2 (5 bases each). CDR1 and CDR2 from the germline V gene are SGHTA and FQGNSA. The V end was cut by 2 bases, the J end by 4 bases, with 17 bases between. The CDR3 is 16 amino acids.

This chain connects TRBV5-1 to TRBJ2-1; 12 bases fit TRBD2. Germline-derived CDR1 and CDR2 are SGHRS and YFSETQ. This CDR3 contains 16 residues. Losses at the gene ends were 4 bases for V and 15 bases for J; bases not matched to a gene: 17. CDR3 loop: CASSLSPTSGGPKWFF. CDR3 nucleotides: TGCGCCAGCAGCCTTTCGCCGACTAGCGGGGGCCCAAAGTGGTTCTTC.

This chain connects TRBV27 to TRBJ2-1, with D perhaps matching TRBD2 (5 bases). The CDR3 totals 13 residues. Germline-derived CDR1 and CDR2 are MNHEY and SMNVEV (reference sequence). Trimming took 6 bases from V and 4 from J, leaving 10 bases between them. The CDR3 nucleotides are TGTGCCAGCAGACTAGTGGGGTACAATGAGCAGTTCTTC. This gives the protein CASRLVGYNEQFF.

The chain couples TRBV13 to TRBJ2-7, with 7 bases lining up with TRBD1. Per germline, CDR1 PRHDT and CDR2 FYEKMQ (reference sequence). V lost 5 bases and J lost 4; bases outside the gene matches: 5. The CDR3 has 13 residues. As DNA, the CDR3 is TGTGCCAGCAGCCAAGGGGGCCGATACGAGCAGTACTTC. As protein: CASSQGGRYEQYF.

The chain combines TRBV9 with TRBJ2-1; D gene uncertain. The CDR3 runs 13 residues. Trimming removed 0 bases at V and 8 bases at J, with 9 bases between. CDR1 and CDR2 from the germline V gene are SGDLS and YYNGEE. The CDR3 spells CASSVAPGDEQFF. As DNA, the CDR3 is TGTGCCAGCAGCGTAGCTCCCGGAGATGAGCAGTTCTTC.

This sequence joins TRBV19 and TRBJ1-5; D is possibly TRBD1 (6 bases). The CDR3 covers 15 residues. From germline, CDR1 is LNHDA and CDR2 SQIVND (reference sequence). V lost 3 bases, J lost 0 bases, and 9 bases lay in between. This CDR3 is CASSILTGSNQPQHF. The CDR3 DNA is TGTGCCAGTAGTATCCTGACAGGTAGCAATCAGCCCCAGCATTTT.

The rearrangement joins TRBV5-6 to TRBJ2-5; D not resolved. The J call may be in error: the DNA end matches TRBJ2-7 better. Germline V gene lookup returns CDR1 SGHDT and CDR2 YYEEEE. CDR3 length: 12 amino acids. The CDR3 coding sequence is TGTGCCAGCAGCTTGTCGTATCACGAGCAGTACTTC. Translation gives CASSLSYHEQYF.

The rearrangement links TRBV7-2 to TRBJ2-7; D not resolved. The CDR3 is made up of 14 amino acids. The V end lost 1 base, the J end lost 1 base, and 8 bases lay between the germline ends. Germline CDR1 and CDR2: SGHTA and FQGNSA. DNA of the CDR3: TGTGCCAGCAGCTTAGGTGCTAGGTCCTACGAGCAGTACTTC. Translated: CASSLGARSYEQYF.

This chain uses TRBV7-9 with TRBJ1-4, with D maybe TRBD1 (5 bases). Germline V lookup: CDR1 SEHNR, CDR2 FQNEAQ (reference sequence). Trimming left V 4 bases short and J 0 bases short, with 9 bases between. CDR3 length equals 15 residues. The CDR3: CASSSAGATNEKLFF. Written as DNA, the CDR3 is TGTGCCAGCAGCTCCGCGGGGGCAACTAATGAAAAACTGTTTTTT.

Remarks on this clone: The sample contains more than one DNA sequence encoding this CDR3. The chain has TRBV19 and TRBJ2-1; TRBD2 matches 13 bases. Per germline, CDR1 LNHDA and CDR2 SQIVND (reference sequence). The V gene end was trimmed by 2 bases and the J gene end by 7 bases; junction bases not matched to a gene: 2. The CDR3 is 15 amino acids. The CDR3 DNA reads TGTGCCAGTAGTATACGACTAGCGGGGGGAAATGAGCAGTTCTTC. This translates into CASSIRLAGGNEQFF. The full variable domain, completed using reference TRBV19 and TRBJ2-1, is DGGITQSPKYLFRKEGQNVTLSCEQNLNHDAMYWYRQDPGQGLRLIYYSQIVNDFQKGDIAEGYSVSREKKESFPLTVTSAQKNPTAFYLCASSIRLAGGNEQFFGPGTRLTVL.